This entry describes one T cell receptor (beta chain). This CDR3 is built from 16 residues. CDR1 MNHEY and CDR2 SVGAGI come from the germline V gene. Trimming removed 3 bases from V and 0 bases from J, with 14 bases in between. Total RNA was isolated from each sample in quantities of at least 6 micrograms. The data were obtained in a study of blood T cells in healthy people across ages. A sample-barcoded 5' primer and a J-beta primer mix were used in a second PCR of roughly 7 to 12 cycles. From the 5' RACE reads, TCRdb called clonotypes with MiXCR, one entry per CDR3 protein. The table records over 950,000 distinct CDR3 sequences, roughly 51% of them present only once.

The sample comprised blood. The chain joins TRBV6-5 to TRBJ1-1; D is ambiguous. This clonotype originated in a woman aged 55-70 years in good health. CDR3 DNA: TGTGCCAGCAGTTATCCTTTACAGTTTCTGAACACTGAAGCTTTCTTT. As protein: CASSYPLQFLNTEAFF.